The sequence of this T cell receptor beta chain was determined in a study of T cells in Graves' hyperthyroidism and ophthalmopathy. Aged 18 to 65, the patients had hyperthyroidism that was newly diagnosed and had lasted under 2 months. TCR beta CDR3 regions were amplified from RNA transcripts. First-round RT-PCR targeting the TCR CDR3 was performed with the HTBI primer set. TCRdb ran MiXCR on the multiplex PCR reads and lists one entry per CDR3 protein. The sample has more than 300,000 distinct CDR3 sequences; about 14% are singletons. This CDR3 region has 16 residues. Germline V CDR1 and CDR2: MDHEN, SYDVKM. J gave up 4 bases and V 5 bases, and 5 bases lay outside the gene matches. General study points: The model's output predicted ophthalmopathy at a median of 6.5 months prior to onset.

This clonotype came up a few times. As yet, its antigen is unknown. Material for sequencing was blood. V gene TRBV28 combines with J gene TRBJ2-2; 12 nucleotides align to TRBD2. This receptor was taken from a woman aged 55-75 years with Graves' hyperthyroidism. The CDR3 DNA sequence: TGTGCCAGCAGTCTAGCGGGAGGGCGGCTCACCGGGGAGCTGTTTTTT. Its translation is CASSLAGGRLTGELFF.